This TCR beta chain was sequenced in a study of breast tumors, draining lymph nodes, adjacent tissues (dated by TCRdb to about 2016). In the study overall: Breast cancer patients provided tumor, adjacent nontumor tissue and axillary lymph nodes, and the study compared the TCR beta repertoires across these three sources. In human breast cancer, the study set out to assess how tumor, surrounding tissue and draining lymph node repertoires relate to one another and whether T cells might be exchanged between them. The investigation overall reported the following: The data were judged consistent with most tumor T cells deriving from the lymph node and then expanding within tumor tissue. Tumor T-cell repertoires showed less diversity than lymph node repertoires and more diversity than nontumor tissue repertoires, and tumor T-cell repertoires showed preferential V and J gene usage. In luminal-like breast cancer, tumor and nontumor tissue repertoires resembled each other significantly more than in basal-like breast cancer. The study presented the conclusion that tumor T cells originate in lymph nodes as consistent with a hypothesis, not as something directly demonstrated.

TCRdb records Illumina HiSeq 2000 as the sequencer. Multiplex PCR amplification was used to generate the TCR beta chain libraries. The amplified TCR beta chain products were analyzed by high-throughput sequencing. The public reads were reprocessed in TCRdb via fastp at Q25 and MiXCR, keeping in-frame beta chains. Each entry is one CDR3 protein sequence, shown with its most common DNA and genes. The sample has more than 200,000 distinct CDR3 sequences on record, about 32% of them singletons. Of the sample, just over 1.4% falls within the top ten clones. Lymph node samples were obtained from the axillary draining lymph nodes of breast cancer patients. At least ten counts were recorded for this clonotype. Its binding antigen is unknown. No much larger clone exists at a distance of one base, and base qualities are not known. From the germline V gene, CDR1 is SGHTA and CDR2 is FQGTGA. V is shortened by 1 base, J by 0 bases, and the region joining them spans 19 bases. Inclusive of the bounding cysteine and phenylalanine, the CDR3 is 19 residues long. Solely the CDR3 DNA is kept, with 57 bases framed from the first base.

This receptor chain uses TRBV7-3 and TRBJ2-1; TRBD2 could be the D gene, as 7 bases match. This TCR derives from a female donor with breast cancer. Some clones in this sample may be carry-over from other donors' samples. Sequences were obtained from axillary lymph node tissue. The nucleotide sequence reads as follows: TGTGCCAGCAGCTTAAATCCCTTAGGGGGAGGGAGCTCCTACAATGAGCAGTTCTTC. This encodes CASSLNPLGGGSSYNEQFF.